The T cell receptor beta chain described here comes from a study of spatial heterogeneity in lung cancer. About the study: Matched bulk RNA-seq gave a T cell module score that correlated strongly with tumor-region TCR transcript counts. The average count in raw reads for each unique TCR and UMI combination exceeded eight appearances.

As to time point: sample taken at primary tumor resection. The donor population consisted of approximately 70 patients with untreated, early-stage non-small cell lung cancer. No cell sorting; template was whole RNA from tumor, lung tissue or PBMC. Overall study findings and caveats: How many expanded intratumoral alpha and beta TCRs were present tracked the tumor mutation count, which was a count of nonsynonymous mutations.

This clonotype was detected a few times. As yet, its antigen is unknown. TCRdb re-called the 5' RACE reads through MiXCR, storing one row per CDR3 protein. The top ten clones hold 8.9% of a sample with roughly 15,000 distinct CDR3 sequences, less than 9.5% of them seen once. Germline CDR1 is SGHDN and CDR2 is FVKESK. Trimming cost V 0 bases and J 1 base, with 5 bases left between them. This CDR3 has 14 amino acids. The starting material was lung tumor tissue, obtained at surgery. The genes are TRBV14 and TRBJ2-3; D is unclear. The sequence derives from a male donor with early-stage non-small cell lung cancer. CDR3 residues: CASSQDRGTDTQYF. Written as DNA, the CDR3 is TGTGCCAGCAGCCAAGATCGGGGCACAGATACGCAGTATTTT.